The 10 T cell receptor beta chains in this list originate from one sample, sequenced in a study of OX40 agonist ivuxolimab in advanced cancers. TCRdb's copy holds only in-frame clones and misses some; the assay was immunoSEQ multiplex PCR. This sample has more than 75,000 clones, with 85% to 90% found just once. The source was CD4+ or CD8+ T cells sorted from blood, collected in a trial of the OX40 agonist ivuxolimab. All receptors derive from an adult with an advanced solid tumor such as melanoma, head and neck, liver or kidney cancer.

The chain combines TRBV9 with TRBJ2-7, with a weak D call TRBD1 (5 bases). CDR1 and CDR2 (germline): SGDLS, YYNGEE. The CDR3 is made up of 14 amino acids. Trimming cost V 4 bases and J 0 bases, with 11 bases left between them. CDR3 loop: CASSQTTVSYEQYF. CDR3 coding DNA: TGTGCCAGCAGCCAAACGACAGTCTCCTACGAGCAGTACTTC.

V is TRBV5-4 and J is TRBJ1-3; unclear D gene. The germline CDR1 and CDR2 sequences are SGHNT and YYREEE (reference sequence). The CDR3 spans 13 residues. The V end was cut by 4 bases, the J end by 6 bases, with 11 bases between. The CDR3: CASSTGRANTIYF. The CDR3 bases are TGTGCCAGCAGCACCGGTCGGGCAAACACCATATATTTT.

The V and J genes are TRBV28 and TRBJ1-1; D possibly corresponds to TRBD1 (5 bases). This CDR3 comprises 16 residues. Trimming took 3 bases from V and 2 from J, leaving 16 bases between them. The germline V gene encodes CDR1 MDHEN and CDR2 SYDVKM. This chain's CDR3 is CASSLDGAGYNTEAFF. CDR3 in DNA: TGTGCCAGCAGTTTGGATGGGGCGGGGTATAACACTGAAGCTTTCTTT.

This clone is judged medium-sized. The chain is built from TRBV4-1 and TRBJ1-3; possible D gene TRBD1, 5 bases. The CDR3 is made up of 17 amino acids. V gave up 0 bases and J gave up 3 bases, with 15 bases separating them. The germline gives CDR1 MGHRA, CDR2 YSYEKL. This chain's CDR3 is CASSQEGVGAYGNTIYF. In nucleotides, the CDR3 is TGCGCCAGCAGCCAAGAGGGGGTGGGAGCCTATGGAAACACCATATATTTT.

This sequence joins TRBV28 and TRBJ2-5; possibly TRBD1 or TRBD2 for D (5 bases each). The CDR3 extends over 16 amino acids. Trimming took 2 bases from V and 1 from J, leaving 14 bases between them. Germline V gene sequence: CDR1 MDHEN, CDR2 SYDVKM. Here the CDR3 reads CASSLIPGPPQETQYF. CDR3 nucleotides: TGTGCCAGCAGTTTAATCCCGGGACCCCCCCAAGAGACCCAGTACTTC.

This clone turned up a few times. The chain joins TRBV11-2 to TRBJ2-5; D is ambiguous. This CDR3 spans 13 amino acids. The germline V and J ends were trimmed by 4 bases and 5 bases, with 11 bases remaining between them. Germline-derived CDR1 and CDR2 are SGHAT and FQNNGV. The CDR3 is CASSSLKWETQYF. The CDR3 DNA is TGTGCCAGCAGCTCCCTGAAATGGGAGACCCAGTACTTC.

The CDR3 here is CASSPHNEQFF. The CDR3 DNA reads TGTGCCAGCTCACCCCACAATGAGCAGTTCTTC. The chain has TRBV18 and TRBJ2-1; D is uncertain. Trimming took off 3 bases at V and 5 bases at J, with 2 bases between the two ends. In germline, CDR1 is KGHSH, CDR2 LQKENI. The CDR3 has 11 amino acids.

The CDR3 region is CASSLGGYWRASTDTQYF. The CDR3 DNA follows: TGTGCCAGCAGCTTAGGGGGATACTGGAGGGCTAGCACAGATACGCAGTATTTT. The chain employs TRBV13 and TRBJ2-3; TRBD2 might be the D (6 bases). The CDR3 length is 18 residues. V was pared by 0 bases and J by 0 bases, with 16 bases between. Looked up from germline, CDR1 is PRHDT and CDR2 is FYEKMQ (reference sequence).

V usage is TRBV7-9 and J usage is TRBJ2-7, with 13 bases lining up with TRBD2. The V and J ends lost 5 bases and 1 base, in that order; junction bases with no gene match: 5. Germline CDR1 reads SEHNR; CDR2 reads FQNEAQ (reference sequence). The CDR3 is 16 residues long. DNA of the CDR3: TGTGCCAGCAGCGAAAAACTAGCGGGAGGGTCCTACGAGCAGTACTTC. This codes for CASSEKLAGGSYEQYF. The whole variable domain, filled in from reference TRBV7-9 and TRBJ2-7, reads DTGVSQNPRHKITKRGQNVTFRCDPISEHNRLYWYRQTLGQGPEFLTYFQNEAQLEKSRLLSDRFSAERPKGSFSTLEIQRTEQGDSAMYLCASSEKLAGGSYEQYFGPGTRLTVT.

V is TRBV11-3 and J is TRBJ1-2; D may be TRBD1 (6 bases). Germline V gene data show CDR1 as SGHNT and CDR2 as YENEEA. V lost 1 base to trimming and J lost 4 bases, with 10 bases between them. There are 14 residues in the CDR3. CDR3: CASSLGGGRYGYTF. CDR3 DNA: TGTGCCAGCAGCTTAGGCGGGGGGCGCTATGGCTACACCTTC.